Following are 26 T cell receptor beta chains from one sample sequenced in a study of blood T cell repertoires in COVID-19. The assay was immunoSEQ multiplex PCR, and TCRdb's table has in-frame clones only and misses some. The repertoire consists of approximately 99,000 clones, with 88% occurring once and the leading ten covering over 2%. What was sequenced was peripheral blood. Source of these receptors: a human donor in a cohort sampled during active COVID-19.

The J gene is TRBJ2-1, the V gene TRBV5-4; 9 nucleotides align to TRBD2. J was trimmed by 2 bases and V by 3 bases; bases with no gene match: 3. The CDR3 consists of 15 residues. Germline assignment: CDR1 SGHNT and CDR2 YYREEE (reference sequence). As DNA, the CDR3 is TGTGCCAGCAGCTGGGCTAGCGGGACCTACAATGAGCAGTTCTTC. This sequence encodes CASSWASGTYNEQFF.

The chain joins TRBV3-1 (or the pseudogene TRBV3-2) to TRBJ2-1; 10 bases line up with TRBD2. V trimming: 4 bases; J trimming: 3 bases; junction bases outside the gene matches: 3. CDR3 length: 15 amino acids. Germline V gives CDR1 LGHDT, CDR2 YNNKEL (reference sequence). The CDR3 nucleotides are TGTGCCAGCAGCCCCACTAGCGGGATCTACAATGAGCAGTTCTTC. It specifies CASSPTSGIYNEQFF.

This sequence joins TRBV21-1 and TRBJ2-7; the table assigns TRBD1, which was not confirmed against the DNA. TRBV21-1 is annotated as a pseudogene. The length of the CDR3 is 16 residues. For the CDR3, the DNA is TGTGCCAGCAGCTTGGAAGAGGGGGCAAGTAGGTACGAGCAGTACTTC. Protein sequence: CASSLEEGASRYEQYF.

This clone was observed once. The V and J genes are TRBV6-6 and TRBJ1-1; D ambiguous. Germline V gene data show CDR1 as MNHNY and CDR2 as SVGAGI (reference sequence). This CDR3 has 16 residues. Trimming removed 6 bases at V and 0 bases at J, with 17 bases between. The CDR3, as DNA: TGTGCCAGCAGCCTCCTTGGGCGAGGGTTGAACACTGAAGCTTTCTTT. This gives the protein CASSLLGRGLNTEAFF.

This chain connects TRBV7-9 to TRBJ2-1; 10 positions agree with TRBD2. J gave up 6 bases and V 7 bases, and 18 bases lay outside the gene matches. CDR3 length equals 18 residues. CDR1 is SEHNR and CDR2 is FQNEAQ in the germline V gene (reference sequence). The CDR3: CASTGWGYSGRLTNEQFF. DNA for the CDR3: TGTGCCAGCACCGGATGGGGGTATAGCGGGAGGCTAACCAATGAGCAGTTCTTC.

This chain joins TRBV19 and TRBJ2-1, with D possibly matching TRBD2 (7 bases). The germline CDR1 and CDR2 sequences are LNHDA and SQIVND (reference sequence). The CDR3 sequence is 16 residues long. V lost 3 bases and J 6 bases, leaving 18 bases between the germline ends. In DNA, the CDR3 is TGTGCCAGTAGTATCGCCGGGGGAGGGGGAATCAATGAGCAGTTCTTC. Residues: CASSIAGGGGINEQFF.

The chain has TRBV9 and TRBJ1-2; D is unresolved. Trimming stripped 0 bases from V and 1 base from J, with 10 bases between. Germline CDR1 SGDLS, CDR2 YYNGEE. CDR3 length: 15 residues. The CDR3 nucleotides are TGTGCCAGCAGCGTAGAAAGCGACTTTAACTATGGCTACACCTTC. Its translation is CASSVESDFNYGYTF.

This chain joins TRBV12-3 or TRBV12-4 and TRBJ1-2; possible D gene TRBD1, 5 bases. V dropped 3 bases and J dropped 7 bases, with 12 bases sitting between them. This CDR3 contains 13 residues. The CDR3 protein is CASSFGGEVGYTF. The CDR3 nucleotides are TGTGCCAGCAGTTTCGGGGGAGAGGTTGGCTACACCTTC.

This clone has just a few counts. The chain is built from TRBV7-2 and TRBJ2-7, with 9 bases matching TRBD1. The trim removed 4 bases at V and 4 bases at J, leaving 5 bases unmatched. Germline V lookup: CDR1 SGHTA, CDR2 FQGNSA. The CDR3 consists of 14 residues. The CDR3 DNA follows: TGTGCCAGCAGCTCCGTCGGACAGGGGTACGAGCAGTACTTC. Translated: CASSSVGQGYEQYF. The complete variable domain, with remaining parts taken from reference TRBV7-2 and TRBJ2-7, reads GAGVSQSPSNKVTEKGKDVELRCDPISGHTALYWYRQSLGQGLEFLIYFQGNSAPDKSGLPSDRFSAERTGGSVSTLTIQRTQQEDSAVYLCASSSVGQGYEQYFGPGTRLTVT.

CDR3 amino acids: CASSQRKGSQPGEQFF. As DNA, the CDR3 is TGTGCCAGCAGCCAACGGAAAGGGTCGCAGCCAGGGGAGCAGTTCTTC. The chain combines TRBV3-1 (or the pseudogene TRBV3-2) with TRBJ2-1, with D maybe TRBD1 (5 bases). The CDR3 has 16 amino acids. CDR1 is LGHDT, CDR2 YNNKEL, per germline (reference sequence). The V end was cut by 2 bases, the J end by 10 bases, with 21 bases between.

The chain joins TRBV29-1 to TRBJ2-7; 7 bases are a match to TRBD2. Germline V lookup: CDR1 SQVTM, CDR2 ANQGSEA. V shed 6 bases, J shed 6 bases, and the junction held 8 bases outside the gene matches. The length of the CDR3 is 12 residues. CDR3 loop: CSVVGLTSEQYF. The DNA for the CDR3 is TGCAGCGTAGTGGGACTAACGAGCGAGCAGTACTTC.

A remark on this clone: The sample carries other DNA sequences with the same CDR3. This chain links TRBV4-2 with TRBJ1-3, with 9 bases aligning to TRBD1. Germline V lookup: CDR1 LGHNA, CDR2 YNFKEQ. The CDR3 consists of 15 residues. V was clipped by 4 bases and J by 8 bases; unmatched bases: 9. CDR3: CASSLPGTGMDTIYF. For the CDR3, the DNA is TGTGCCAGCAGCCTACCCGGGACAGGGATGGACACCATATATTTT.

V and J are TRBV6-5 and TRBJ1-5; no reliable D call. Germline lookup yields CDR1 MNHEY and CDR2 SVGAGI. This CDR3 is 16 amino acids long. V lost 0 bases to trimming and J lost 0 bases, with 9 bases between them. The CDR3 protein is CASSYSQSNSNQPQHF. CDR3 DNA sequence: TGTGCCAGCAGTTACTCGCAGTCGAATAGCAATCAGCCCCAGCATTTT.

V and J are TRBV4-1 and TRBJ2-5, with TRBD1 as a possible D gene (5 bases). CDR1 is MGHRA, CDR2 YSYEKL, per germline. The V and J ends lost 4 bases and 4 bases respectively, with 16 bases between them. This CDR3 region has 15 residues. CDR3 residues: CASSLYRSESETQYF. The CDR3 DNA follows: TGCGCCAGCAGCCTCTACAGGAGCGAATCAGAGACCCAGTACTTC.

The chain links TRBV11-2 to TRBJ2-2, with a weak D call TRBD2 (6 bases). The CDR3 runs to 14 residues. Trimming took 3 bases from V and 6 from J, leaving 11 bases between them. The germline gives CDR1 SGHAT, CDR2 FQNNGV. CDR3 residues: CASSFSWGAGELFF. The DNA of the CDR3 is TGTGCCAGCAGCTTTTCGTGGGGGGCCGGGGAGCTGTTTTTT.

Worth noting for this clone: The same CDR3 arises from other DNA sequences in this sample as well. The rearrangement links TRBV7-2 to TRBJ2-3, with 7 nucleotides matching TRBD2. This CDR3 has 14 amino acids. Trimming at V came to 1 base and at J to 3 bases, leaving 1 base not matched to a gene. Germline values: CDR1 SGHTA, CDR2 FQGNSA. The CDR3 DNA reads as TGTGCCAGCAGCTTAGTGGGGGGGACAGATACGCAGTATTTT. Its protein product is CASSLVGGTDTQYF.

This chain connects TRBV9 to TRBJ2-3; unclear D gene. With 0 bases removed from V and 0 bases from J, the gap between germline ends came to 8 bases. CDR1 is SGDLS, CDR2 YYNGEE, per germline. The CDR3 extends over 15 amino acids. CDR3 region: CASSVGAESTDTQYF. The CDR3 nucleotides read TGTGCCAGCAGCGTAGGGGCAGAGAGCACAGATACGCAGTATTTT.

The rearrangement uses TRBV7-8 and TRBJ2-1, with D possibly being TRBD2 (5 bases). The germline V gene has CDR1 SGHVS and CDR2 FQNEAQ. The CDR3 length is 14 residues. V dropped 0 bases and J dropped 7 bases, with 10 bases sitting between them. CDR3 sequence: CASSLAELENEQFF. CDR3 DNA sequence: TGTGCCAGCAGCTTAGCGGAACTAGAAAATGAGCAGTTCTTC.

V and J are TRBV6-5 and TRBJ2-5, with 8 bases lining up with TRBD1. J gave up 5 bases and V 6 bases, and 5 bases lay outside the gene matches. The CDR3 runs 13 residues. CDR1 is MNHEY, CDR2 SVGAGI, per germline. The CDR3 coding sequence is TGTGCCAGCAGGGCAGGGGGCTGGGAGACCCAGTACTTC. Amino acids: CASRAGGWETQYF.

CDR3 nucleotide sequence: TGCGCCAGCAGCTTGGAGGGAGGGGCTAGCAATCAGCCCCAGCATTTT. Translation gives CASSLEGGASNQPQHF. V and J are TRBV5-1 and TRBJ1-5, with a tentative D call TRBD1 (5 bases). The germline V gene has CDR1 SGHRS and CDR2 YFSETQ. CDR3 length equals 16 residues. Trimming took 0 bases from V and 0 from J, leaving 10 bases between them.

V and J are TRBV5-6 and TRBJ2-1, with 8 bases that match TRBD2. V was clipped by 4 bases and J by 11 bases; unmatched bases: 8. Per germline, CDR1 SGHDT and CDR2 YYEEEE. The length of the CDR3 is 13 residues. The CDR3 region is CASSDALAEKQFF. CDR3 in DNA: TGTGCCAGCAGCGACGCACTAGCGGAAAAGCAGTTCTTC.

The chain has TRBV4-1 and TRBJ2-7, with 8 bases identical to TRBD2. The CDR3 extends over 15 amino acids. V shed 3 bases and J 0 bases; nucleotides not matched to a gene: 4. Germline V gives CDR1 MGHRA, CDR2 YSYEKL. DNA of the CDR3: TGCGCCAGCAGCCAGACTAGCGATCCCTCCTACGAGCAGTACTTC. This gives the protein CASSQTSDPSYEQYF.

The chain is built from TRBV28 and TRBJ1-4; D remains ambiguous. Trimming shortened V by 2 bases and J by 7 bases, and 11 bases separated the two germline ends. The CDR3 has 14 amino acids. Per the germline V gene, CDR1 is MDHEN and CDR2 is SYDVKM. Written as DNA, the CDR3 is TGTGCCAGCAGTTTAACCATGGGGAGTGAAAAACTGTTTTTT. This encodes CASSLTMGSEKLFF.

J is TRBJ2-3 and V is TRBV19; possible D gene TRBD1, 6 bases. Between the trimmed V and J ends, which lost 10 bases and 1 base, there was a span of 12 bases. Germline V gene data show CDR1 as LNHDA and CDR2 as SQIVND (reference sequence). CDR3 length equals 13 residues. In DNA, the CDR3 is TGTGCCACCGCAGGACAGCGCACAGATACGCAGTATTTT. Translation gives CATAGQRTDTQYF.

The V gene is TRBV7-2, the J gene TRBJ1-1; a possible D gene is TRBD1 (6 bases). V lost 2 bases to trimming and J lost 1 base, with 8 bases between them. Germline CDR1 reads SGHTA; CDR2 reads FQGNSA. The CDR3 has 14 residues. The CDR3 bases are TGTGCCAGCAGCTTAAGACAGGCGAACACTGAAGCTTTCTTT. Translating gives CASSLRQANTEAFF.

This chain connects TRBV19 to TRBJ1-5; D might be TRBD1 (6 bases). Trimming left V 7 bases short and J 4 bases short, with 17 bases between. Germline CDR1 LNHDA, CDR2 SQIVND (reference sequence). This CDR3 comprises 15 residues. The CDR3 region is CASTPRHRGNQPQHF. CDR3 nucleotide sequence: TGTGCCAGTACCCCTCGCCATAGGGGGAATCAGCCCCAGCATTTT.